This TCR beta chain was captured in a study of blood T cell repertoires in COVID-19. Across the whole study: The origin of the acute and convalescent COVID-19 samples was the United States, Italy and Spain. Sources were T cells, B-cell-depleted T cells, or PBMCs; the material itself was cDNA or gDNA.

Per the original data handling: Reference gene primer amplification in the assay estimated nucleated cell counts. Produced via immunoSEQ multiplex PCR; TCRdb's table is partial and in-frame only. The DNA was the basis for D and trimming; V, J and clone size are from that table. Of 110,000 or so clones in the sample, around four fifths are singletons; the top ten hold 7.5% to 10%. The CDR3 loop spans 16 amino acids. Trimming at V came to 5 bases and at J to 3 bases, leaving 8 bases not matched to a gene. The V gene's germline CDR1 is SGHAT and CDR2 FQNNGV. The receptor was derived from a woman in her thirties or forties with acute or convalescent COVID-19. The V call is TRBV11-2, the J call TRBJ2-7; 12 nucleotides line up with TRBD2. The sample taken for sequencing was peripheral blood. The CDR3 sequence: CASSTRLAGAFYEQYF. The CDR3 nucleotides are TGTGCCAGCAGCACCCGACTAGCGGGGGCATTCTACGAGCAGTACTTC.